The following is a T cell receptor beta chain sequence with its context. Deletions cut 7 bases from V and 4 bases from J, with 11 bases between. Germline V gene sequence: CDR1 SNHLY, CDR2 FYNNEI. CDR3 size: 13 residues. These data originate in a study of blood T cell repertoires in COVID-19. Study in general: COVID-19 samples from acute and convalescent phases originated in the United States, Italy and Spain.

The assay was immunoSEQ multiplex PCR, and TCRdb's table has in-frame clones only and misses some. Here the sample spans some 130,000 clones, 86% being singletons. Cohorts were based on clinical histories the participants reported. Two negative PCRs, clearance, or symptom resolution had been documented for recovered Cohort 3 donors. The TCR was taken from a man aged 45-65 years who had recovered from COVID-19. The chain recombines TRBV2 with TRBJ1-3, with D unresolved. Material: PBMCs or T cells enriched from blood (not recorded which). CDR3 residues: CASIIILGNTIYF. CDR3 sequence (DNA): TGTGCCAGCATAATTATTCTCGGAAACACCATATATTTT.